These T cell receptor beta chains were read from a single sample in a study of blood T cell repertoires in COVID-19. Repertoires were generated with immunoSEQ multiplex PCR, while TCRdb's copy carries only in-frame clones and drops some. The data show about 42,000 clones, with roughly nine tenths seen just once and roughly 6.2% held by the top ten. Sequencing was carried out using peripheral blood. The origin of the receptors is a human donor in a cohort sampled during active COVID-19. CDR3s include the opening cysteine and the closing phenylalanine or tryptophan.

v_call | cdr3_aa
TRBV7-9 | CASSLSGDRATGELFF
TRBV19 | CASSIAPARPSGVGNEQFF
TRBV13 | CASRRTGGSYEQYF
TRBV30 | CAWSITNRGNQPQHF
TRBV3-1/TRBV3-2 | CASKLAGGRYNEQFF
TRBV9 | CASSASDRVTYEQYF
TRBV14 | CASSQDRQGRTDTQYF
TRBV7-2 | CATSGGGGSYEQYF
TRBV19 | CASTTSGGPKDTQYF
TRBV30 | CALDRPNSPLHF
TRBV7-6 | CASSLGQGALQETQYF
TRBV4-2 | CASSQEFLGAREQYF
TRBV2 | CASSQGLAGGRGETQYF
TRBV7-7 | CASSLGTSGRYEQFF
TRBV2 | CASSEVADTQYF
TRBV5-6 | CASSYGAGASNEQYF
TRBV10-3 | CAISEGSTDTQYF
TRBV5-1 | CASSGGLGANYGYTF
TRBV4-1 | CASSPLFGTGNKYEQYF
TRBV11-3 | CASSHRDRGSTGELFF
TRBV9 | CASSLRRDTEAFF
TRBV24-1 | CATSDFGRQRGTGELFF
TRBV7-9 | CASSPDGGNQPQHF
TRBV11-2 | CASSPTASVPGELFF
TRBV10-2 | CASGRTGVSGNTIYF
TRBV27 | CASKTGIYEQYF
TRBV18 | CASSLAEGVRADTQYF
TRBV5-4 | CASSFSGIGSYEQYF